These 26 T cell receptor beta chains were sequenced from one sample in a study of PD-1 blockade in classical Hodgkin lymphoma. The time point here: cycle 4 day 1 (C4D1), after 5 to 7 weeks of nivolumab. Brentuximab vedotin exposure varied among the patients, all of whom had relapsed after autologous stem cell transplantation. Here immunoSEQ multiplex PCR was the method, and the copy in TCRdb shows in-frame clones only, minus some. The table includes 20,000 to 25,000 clones, 70% to 85% detected once. The sample in question was peripheral blood mononuclear cells (PBMCs), obtained before the fourth cycle of nivolumab. The receptors originated from a human donor with classical Hodgkin lymphoma.

The chain uses TRBV14 and TRBJ2-3; D might be TRBD2 (6 bases). The germline V gene encodes CDR1 SGHDN and CDR2 FVKESK. The CDR3 sequence is 15 residues long. V was clipped by 6 bases and J by 6 bases, with 19 bases between them. The CDR3 DNA follows: TGTGCCAGCAGGGCAACTAGCCAACCCCTCGATACGCAGTATTTT. Amino acids: CASRATSQPLDTQYF. The full variable domain, with the rest looked up from reference TRBV14 and TRBJ2-3, is EAGVTQFPSHSVIEKGQTVTLRCDPISGHDNLYWYRRVMGKEIKFLLHFVKESKQDESGMPNNRFLAERTGGTYSTLKVQPAELEDSGVYFCASRATSQPLDTQYFGPGTRLTVL.

This clone was counted only a few times. The chain has TRBV10-3 and TRBJ1-1, with D tentatively TRBD1 (5 bases). Germline CDR1 is ENHRY and CDR2 is SYGVKD. CDR3 length: 14 amino acids. Trimming stripped 2 bases from V and 1 base from J, with 8 bases between. The CDR3 DNA reads as TGTGCCATCAGTGAGCAGGGCCCGAACACTGAAGCTTTCTTT. Translated: CAISEQGPNTEAFF.

The chain couples TRBV7-9 to TRBJ1-5; D unclear. The CDR3 is made up of 13 amino acids. CDR1 is SEHNR and CDR2 is FQNEAQ in the germline V gene (reference sequence). With 5 bases removed from V and 1 base from J, the gap between germline ends came to 6 bases. DNA for the CDR3: TGTGCCAGCAGCCGTGACAGCAATCAGCCCCAGCATTTT. Translation: CASSRDSNQPQHF.

This chain links TRBV27 with TRBJ1-1; D unclear. From germline, CDR1 is MNHEY and CDR2 SMNVEV (reference sequence). Trimming pared 6 bases from V and 0 bases from J, leaving 8 bases between. CDR3 size: 13 residues. CDR3 in DNA: TGTGCCAGCAGGGACGGAATGAACACTGAAGCTTTCTTT. Protein sequence: CASRDGMNTEAFF.

Relative to its sample, this clone is medium-sized (0.01 to 0.1%). This chain uses TRBV9 with TRBJ1-1, with D possibly matching TRBD1 (5 bases). This CDR3 comprises 14 residues. Germline V CDR1 and CDR2: SGDLS, YYNGEE. Trimming removed 0 bases at V and 4 bases at J, with 10 bases between. The CDR3 loop is CASSVDGGPTEAFF. DNA for the CDR3: TGTGCCAGCAGCGTAGACGGGGGTCCCACTGAAGCTTTCTTT.

The rearrangement links TRBV2 to TRBJ1-1; the D gene is possibly TRBD1 (6 bases). CDR1 SNHLY and CDR2 FYNNEI come from the germline V gene. This CDR3 is built from 14 residues. V was clipped by 1 base and J by 1 base, with 7 bases between them. CDR3 DNA: TGTGCCAGCAGTGAAGACAGGGCGAACACTGAAGCTTTCTTT. Translated, it gives CASSEDRANTEAFF. The variable domain in full, with the rest retrieved from reference TRBV2 and TRBJ1-1, is EPEVTQTPSHQVTQMGQEVILRCVPISNHLYFYWYRQILGQKVEFLVSFYNNEISEKSEIFDDQFSVERPDGSNFTLKIRSTKLEDSAMYFCASSEDRANTEAFFGQGTRLTVV.

The chain uses TRBV7-9 and TRBJ2-5; no definite D call. CDR3 size: 14 residues. V dropped 1 base and J dropped 5 bases, with 11 bases sitting between them. The germline CDR1 and CDR2 sequences are SEHNR and FQNEAQ (reference sequence). In DNA, the CDR3 is TGTGCCAGCAGCTTAGTTACCGGGCGGGAGACCCAGTACTTC. Its translation: CASSLVTGRETQYF. Complete variable domain (other parts from reference TRBV7-9 and TRBJ2-5): DTGVSQNPRHKITKRGQNVTFRCDPISEHNRLYWYRQTLGQGPEFLTYFQNEAQLEKSRLLSDRFSAERPKGSFSTLEIQRTEQGDSAMYLCASSLVTGRETQYFGPGTRLLVL.

CDR3 nucleotide sequence: TGTGCCTGCCATACTTGGGGACAGGGCAATCGGGAGCAGTACTTC. Protein sequence: CACHTWGQGNREQYF. This chain joins TRBV30 and TRBJ2-7; 9 nucleotides align to TRBD1. Germline V gene lookup returns CDR1 GTSNPN and CDR2 SVGIG (reference sequence). There are 15 residues in the CDR3. J gave up 7 bases and V 6 bases, and 16 bases lay outside the gene matches. Full variable domain (missing parts from reference TRBV30 and TRBJ2-7): SQTIHQWPATLVQPVGSPLSLECTVEGTSNPNLYWYRQAAGRGLQLLFYSVGIGQISSEVPQNLSASRPQDRQFILSSKKLLLSDSGFYLCACHTWGQGNREQYFGPGTRLTVT.

The chain employs TRBV5-8 and TRBJ1-4; D is unclear. The CDR3 has 15 residues. V lost 0 bases and J 3 bases, leaving 9 bases between the germline ends. Germline V gene data show CDR1 as SGHTS and CDR2 as YDEGEE. In DNA, the CDR3 is TGTGCCAGCAGCTTGGGGACCCAGGCTAATGAAAAACTGTTTTTT. The encoded protein is CASSLGTQANEKLFF.

This clone was seen only once. The CDR3 sequence is CASGHYTGELFF. CDR3 in DNA: TGTGCTAGTGGTCACTACACCGGGGAGCTGTTTTTT. The rearrangement uses TRBV12-5 and TRBJ2-2; the D is unclear. The germline V gene encodes CDR1 LGHNT and CDR2 FRNRAP. The CDR3 consists of 12 residues. Trimming cost V 5 bases and J 3 bases, with 4 bases left between them.

This clone was picked up one time. V gene TRBV6-5 combines with J gene TRBJ1-2; unclear D gene. The germline V gene has CDR1 MNHEY and CDR2 SVGAGI. V was cut by 0 bases and J by 2 bases, with 7 bases left in between. The CDR3 totals 14 residues. This chain's CDR3 is CASSYSSTNYGYTF. CDR3 coding DNA: TGTGCCAGCAGTTACTCGTCTACAAACTATGGCTACACCTTC.

J is TRBJ2-1 and V is TRBV28; 8 nucleotides agree with TRBD2. J was trimmed by 7 bases and V by 4 bases; bases with no gene match: 6. CDR1 and CDR2 from the germline V gene are MDHEN and SYDVKM. The CDR3 spans 14 residues. The CDR3 region has the DNA TGTGCCAGCAGTTCCGGACTAGCTGTTAATGAGCAGTTCTTC. It yields the protein CASSSGLAVNEQFF.

The CDR3 nucleotides are TGTGCCAGCAGAGTAGGGCAGGCTAACTATGGCTACACCTTC. This codes for CASRVGQANYGYTF. The chain joins TRBV6-5 to TRBJ1-2; D uncertain. Deletions cut 6 bases from V and 0 bases from J, with 11 bases between. Germline CDR1 reads MNHEY; CDR2 reads SVGAGI. The length of the CDR3 is 14 residues.

The rearrangement links TRBV2 to TRBJ2-7, with D perhaps matching TRBD2 (7 bases). The CDR3 runs to 15 residues. Trimming removed 2 bases from V and 7 bases from J, with 18 bases in between. The V gene's germline CDR1 is SNHLY and CDR2 FYNNEI. DNA for the CDR3: TGTGCCAGCAGTGAACCGGGACTAAGGGGGACGGAGCAGTACTTC. Its protein is CASSEPGLRGTEQYF.

V is TRBV10-1 and J is TRBJ2-1; D might be TRBD1 (6 bases). CDR3 length: 14 amino acids. V lost 0 bases, J lost 7 bases, and 10 bases lay in between. CDR1 and CDR2 (germline): WNHNN, SYGVQD (reference sequence). CDR3 sequence: CASSESTQGNEQFF. CDR3 DNA sequence: TGCGCCAGCAGTGAGTCGACTCAGGGGAATGAGCAGTTCTTC.

The V gene is TRBV4-2, the J gene TRBJ2-1, with 9 nucleotides matching TRBD2. Trimming cost V 4 bases and J 6 bases; bases outside gene matches: 10. This CDR3 has 16 amino acids. CDR1 and CDR2 from the germline V gene are LGHNA and YNFKEQ. DNA for the CDR3: TGTGCCAGCAGCCTGCCTAGCGGGAATTGGGTCAATGAGCAGTTCTTC. The encoded protein is CASSLPSGNWVNEQFF.

This clone was picked up one time. The rearrangement joins TRBV15 to TRBJ2-3; D possibly corresponds to TRBD2 (5 bases). The germline CDR1 and CDR2 sequences are LNHNV and YYDKDF (reference sequence). This CDR3 contains 16 residues. The V and J ends lost 1 base and 3 bases respectively, with 14 bases between them. The CDR3 reads CATSRGAREGTDTQYF. The CDR3 DNA sequence: TGTGCCACCAGCAGAGGGGCCCGTGAGGGAACAGATACGCAGTATTTT.

V and J are TRBV7-9 and TRBJ1-1; D is possibly TRBD1 (5 bases). V was pared by 4 bases and J by 2 bases, with 11 bases between. The CDR3 is 14 residues long. Germline lookup yields CDR1 SEHNR and CDR2 FQNEAQ (reference sequence). The CDR3 region has the DNA TGTGCCAGCAGCTCTACACAGGTCAACACTGAAGCTTTCTTT. Translated, it gives CASSSTQVNTEAFF.

DNA for the CDR3: TGCGCCAGCAGCTTGCGGCCTAGCGGGACAAAAGGAGATGAGCAGTTCTTC. Translated, it gives CASSLRPSGTKGDEQFF. V and J are TRBV5-1 and TRBJ2-1, with 9 bases that match TRBD2. V was clipped by 1 base and J by 8 bases; unmatched bases: 13. The CDR3 extends over 17 amino acids. Per the germline V gene, CDR1 is SGHRS and CDR2 is YFSETQ.

This clone came up a few times. The rearrangement joins TRBV2 to TRBJ2-7, with D perhaps matching TRBD1 (5 bases). Per germline, CDR1 SNHLY and CDR2 FYNNEI. The V end was cut by 7 bases, the J end by 2 bases, with 9 bases between. This CDR3 is 12 amino acids long. CDR3 DNA sequence: TGTGCCAGCAACCCAGGGACCTACGAGCAGTACTTC. It codes for CASNPGTYEQYF.

This chain connects TRBV5-6 to TRBJ1-1; 9 bases are a match to TRBD1. Germline V gives CDR1 SGHDT, CDR2 YYEEEE. This CDR3 spans 14 amino acids. Losses at the gene ends were 4 bases for V and 4 bases for J; bases not matched to a gene: 5. The CDR3 spells CASSGWGQGTEAFF. The CDR3, as DNA: TGTGCCAGCAGCGGGTGGGGACAGGGCACTGAAGCTTTCTTT.

The J gene is TRBJ2-1, the V gene TRBV6-5, with D possibly matching TRBD2 (5 bases). CDR1 MNHEY and CDR2 SVGAGI come from the germline V gene. This CDR3 contains 11 residues. Deletions cut 6 bases from V and 7 bases from J, with 7 bases between. The CDR3 sequence: CASSPGNEQFF. CDR3 in DNA: TGTGCCAGCAGCCCGGGGAATGAGCAGTTCTTC.

The chain uses TRBV6-1 and TRBJ1-1; D gene uncertain. The CDR3 is 14 amino acids. V was clipped by 3 bases and J by 1 base, with 9 bases between them. Germline assignment: CDR1 MNHNS and CDR2 SASEGT. The CDR3 loop reads CASSDWAPNTEAFF. CDR3 DNA: TGTGCCAGCAGTGATTGGGCGCCGAACACTGAAGCTTTCTTT.

J is TRBJ2-7 and V is TRBV18; 13 nucleotides align to TRBD2. Germline V lookup: CDR1 KGHSH, CDR2 LQKENI. V lost 3 bases to trimming and J lost 5 bases; unmatched junction nucleotides: 7. This CDR3 is built from 16 residues. The CDR3 coding sequence is TGTGCCAGCTCACCCGGACTAGCGGGAGTTAGGAACGAGCAGTACTTC. Amino acids: CASSPGLAGVRNEQYF.

The rearrangement joins TRBV5-1 to TRBJ2-7; TRBD2 aligns across 7 bases. In germline, CDR1 is SGHRS, CDR2 YFSETQ. The trim removed 0 bases at V and 0 bases at J, leaving 6 bases unmatched. There are 16 residues in the CDR3. CDR3 residues: CASSLVLGEGSYEQYF. CDR3 bases: TGCGCCAGCAGCTTGGTCCTCGGGGAGGGCTCCTACGAGCAGTACTTC. Supplemented by reference TRBV5-1 and TRBJ2-7, the full variable domain reads KAGVTQTPRYLIKTRGQQVTLSCSPISGHRSVSWYQQTPGQGLQFLFEYFSETQRNKGNFPGRFSGRQFSNSRSEMNVSTLELGDSALYLCASSLVLGEGSYEQYFGPGTRLTVT.

This clone was counted between two and nine times. The chain combines TRBV7-8 with TRBJ1-4, with TRBD1 identical over 8 bases. The germline V gene has CDR1 SGHVS and CDR2 FQNEAQ. The CDR3 covers 15 residues. V trimming: 5 bases; J trimming: 4 bases; junction bases outside the gene matches: 6. CDR3 in amino acids: CASSKRQGFNEKLFF. CDR3 sequence (DNA): TGTGCCAGCAGCAAACGACAGGGGTTTAATGAAAAACTGTTTTTT.